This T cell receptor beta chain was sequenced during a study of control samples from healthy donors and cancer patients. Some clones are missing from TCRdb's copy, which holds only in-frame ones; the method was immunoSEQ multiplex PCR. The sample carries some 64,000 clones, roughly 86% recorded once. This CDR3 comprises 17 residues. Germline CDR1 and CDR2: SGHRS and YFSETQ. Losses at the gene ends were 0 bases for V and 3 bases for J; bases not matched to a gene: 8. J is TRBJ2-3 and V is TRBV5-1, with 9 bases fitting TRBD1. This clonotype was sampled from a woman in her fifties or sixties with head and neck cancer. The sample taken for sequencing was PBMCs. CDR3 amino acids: CASSLGLGTGRTDTQYF. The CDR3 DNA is TGCGCCAGCAGCTTGGGCCTTGGGACAGGGAGGACAGATACGCAGTATTTT.